Below, 15 T cell receptor beta chains from the same sample are listed, as sequenced in a study of shared clonotypes between healthy human individuals. Some clones are missing from TCRdb's copy, which holds only in-frame ones; the method was immunoSEQ multiplex PCR. The profile shows 300,000 to 400,000 clones, roughly 70% of them singletons. The material sequenced was memory CD4+ T cells sorted from blood. The subset: CD45RA-negative fraction. The receptor source for this set is a man aged 25-40 years in good health.

The chain is built from TRBV4-1 and TRBJ2-2; D is perhaps TRBD2 (5 bases). Germline loops: CDR1 MGHRA, CDR2 YSYEKL. Trimming cost V 1 base and J 4 bases, with 25 bases left between them. This CDR3 has 20 amino acids. The CDR3 nucleotides read TGCGCCAGCAGCCAAGTTGCCACGCTAGGGAGAACCTCCCCCACCGGGGAGCTGTTTTTT. Its translation is CASSQVATLGRTSPTGELFF.

The chain has TRBV18 and TRBJ2-7, with D possibly called TRBD1 or TRBD2 (5 bases each). Germline-derived CDR1 and CDR2 are KGHSH and LQKENI. V shed 3 bases and J shed 0 bases, with 9 bases lying between them. The CDR3 loop spans 14 amino acids. The CDR3 nucleotides read TGTGCCAGCTCACCCGTCGGGACCTCCTACGAGCAGTACTTC. Amino acid sequence: CASSPVGTSYEQYF.

This chain links TRBV4-3 with TRBJ1-4; a possible D gene is TRBD1 (6 bases). Germline CDR1 is LGHNA and CDR2 is YSLEER. V was clipped by 2 bases and J by 7 bases, with 11 bases between them. The length of the CDR3 is 14 residues. The CDR3 spells CASSQRGAGEKLFF. CDR3 nucleotide sequence: TGCGCCAGCAGCCAAAGGGGGGCGGGTGAAAAACTGTTTTTT.

V and J are TRBV5-5 and TRBJ2-3; 7 nucleotides align to TRBD2. The V and J ends lost 4 bases and 6 bases, in that order; junction bases with no gene match: 14. The CDR3 runs to 16 residues. Germline V gives CDR1 SGHKS, CDR2 YYEKEE (reference sequence). The DNA for the CDR3 is TGTGCCAGCAGCCCCTTAGCGGCGGCCGGGGGGGATACGCAGTATTTT. Its translation: CASSPLAAAGGDTQYF. The full variable domain, its missing parts supplied by reference TRBV5-5 and TRBJ2-3, is DAGVTQSPTHLIKTRGQQVTLRCSPISGHKSVSWYQQVLGQGPQFIFQYYEKEERGRGNFPDRFSARQFPNYSSELNVNALLLGDSALYLCASSPLAAAGGDTQYFGPGTRLTVL.

This clone was observed a handful of times. This chain links TRBV12-5 with TRBJ1-1, with D possibly being TRBD1 (5 bases). CDR3 size: 12 residues. Germline-derived CDR1 and CDR2 are LGHNT and FRNRAP. Trimming removed 5 bases at V and 10 bases at J, with 14 bases between. CDR3 loop: CASGHQGAGAFF. Here the CDR3 DNA reads TGTGCTAGTGGTCATCAGGGCGCGGGAGCTTTCTTT.

About this clone: The sample carries other DNA sequences with the same CDR3. The V gene is TRBV29-1, the J gene TRBJ2-6; D is perhaps TRBD1 or TRBD2 (5 bases each). This CDR3 spans 14 amino acids. V was trimmed by 1 base and J by 2 bases, leaving 6 bases between them. CDR1 and CDR2 from the germline V gene are SQVTM and ANQGSEA. This chain's CDR3 is CSVEGGTGANVLTF. The DNA of the CDR3 is TGCAGCGTTGAAGGGGGGACTGGGGCCAACGTCCTGACTTTC.

This clone was seen more than once but under ten times. Other DNA sequences of this sample code for an identical CDR3. The rearrangement uses TRBV5-6 and TRBJ2-7, with D hard to call. The length of the CDR3 is 11 residues. Germline V gives CDR1 SGHDT, CDR2 YYEEEE. The V end was cut by 3 bases, the J end by 0 bases, with 1 base between. The CDR3 reads CASSSSYEQYF. The CDR3 coding sequence is TGTGCCAGCAGCTCCTCCTACGAGCAGTACTTC.

V is TRBV9 and J is TRBJ2-3, with D perhaps matching TRBD2 (6 bases). The length of the CDR3 is 16 residues. V dropped 0 bases and J dropped 6 bases, with 17 bases sitting between them. Germline CDR1 reads SGDLS; CDR2 reads YYNGEE. The CDR3 region has the DNA TGTGCCAGCAGCGTAGCGGCTGGGGACTCATCGGATACGCAGTATTTT. As protein: CASSVAAGDSSDTQYF.

This chain links TRBV29-1 with TRBJ2-1, with D maybe TRBD2 (5 bases). The CDR3 sequence is 13 residues long. V was clipped by 0 bases and J by 15 bases, with 18 bases between them. The germline V gene encodes CDR1 SQVTM and CDR2 ANQGSEA. CDR3 amino acids: CSVEDGQRESSFF. The CDR3 DNA follows: TGCAGCGTTGAAGATGGCCAGAGGGAGAGTTCGTTCTTC.

This chain links TRBV7-8 with TRBJ2-7, with D uncertain. The CDR3 totals 12 residues. V was pared by 6 bases and J by 6 bases, with 12 bases between. Germline CDR1 reads SGHVS; CDR2 reads FQNEAQ. CDR3 loop: CASSPGRLEQYF. The DNA of the CDR3 is TGTGCCAGCAGTCCAGGACGTCTCGAGCAGTACTTC.

The CDR3 loop is CASSERLSRGKETQYF. The CDR3, as DNA: TGTGCCAGCTCCGAGCGGTTGTCCAGGGGAAAAGAGACCCAGTACTTC. The V gene is TRBV2, the J gene TRBJ2-5; possibly TRBD1 for D (6 bases). From germline, CDR1 is SNHLY and CDR2 FYNNEI. CDR3 length: 16 residues. V was pared by 8 bases and J by 3 bases, with 22 bases between.

This clone has just one count. The V call is TRBV7-3, the J call TRBJ1-2; a weak D match, TRBD1 (5 bases). Trimming stripped 4 bases from V and 6 bases from J, with 18 bases between. Germline CDR1 is SGHTA and CDR2 is FQGTGA. The CDR3 has 15 amino acids. The CDR3 bases are TGTGCCAGCAGCTCGGGGCCGGGGAATTTTGATGGCTACACCTTC. It specifies CASSSGPGNFDGYTF. The variable domain in full, completed from reference TRBV7-3 and TRBJ1-2, reads GAGVSQTPSNKVTEKGKYVELRCDPISGHTALYWYRQSLGQGPEFLIYFQGTGAADDSGLPNDRFFAVRPEGSVSTLKIQRTERGDSAVYLCASSSGPGNFDGYTFGSGTRLTVV.

This clone turned up a few times. The V and J genes are TRBV11-2 and TRBJ1-2; D is undetermined. CDR1 is SGHAT and CDR2 is FQNNGV in the germline V gene. V lost 2 bases, J lost 6 bases, and 10 bases lay in between. This CDR3 spans 13 amino acids. This chain's CDR3 is CASSLTVQNGYTF. The CDR3 nucleotides are TGTGCCAGCAGCTTAACAGTTCAGAATGGCTACACCTTC.

The chain couples TRBV5-1 to TRBJ1-3; 10 bases align to TRBD1. CDR1 and CDR2 (germline): SGHRS, YFSETQ. Unmatched junction bases numbered 5, after V lost 4 bases and J lost 7 bases. The CDR3 has 14 residues. The CDR3 DNA follows: TGCGCCAGCAGCGCGACAGGGGGCGGGAACACCATATATTTT. Protein product: CASSATGGGNTIYF. Based on the CDR3 plus reference TRBV5-1 and TRBJ1-3, the full variable domain is KAGVTQTPRYLIKTRGQQVTLSCSPISGHRSVSWYQQTPGQGLQFLFEYFSETQRNKGNFPGRFSGRQFSNSRSEMNVSTLELGDSALYLCASSATGGGNTIYFGEGSWLTVV.

This clone was observed a handful of times. V usage is TRBV6-1 and J usage is TRBJ2-7, with 9 bases fitting TRBD2. The CDR3 sequence is 14 residues long. Germline CDR1 and CDR2: MNHNS and SASEGT. The V gene end was trimmed by 9 bases and the J gene end by 3 bases; junction bases not matched to a gene: 9. The CDR3 nucleotides read TGTGCCAGTCATAATCTAGCGGGACGCTACGAGCAGTACTTC. Protein sequence: CASHNLAGRYEQYF.